The clone carrying this T cell receptor (beta chain) was observed at least ten times. The antigen remains unidentified. CDR1 is MGHRA, CDR2 YSYEKL, per germline. The length of the CDR3 is 12 residues. Between the trimmed V and J ends, which lost 4 bases and 4 bases, there was a span of 5 bases. The record originates from a study of T-cell reconstitution after alpha-beta-depleted transplantation in children. General study points: Surviving recipient T cells and thymic progenitors produced the high day-60 TCRbeta diversity seen in some patients. As was reported, about two months after transplant, alpha-beta T cells came from several hundred expanded graft clones. Counts and diversity of T cells one year after transplant came mostly from newly produced T cells.

During its preparation, the TCRbeta library received unique molecular identifiers. TCRdb reprocessed the PCR reads with MiXCR, giving one entry per CDR3 protein. In the table there are 780,000 or so distinct CDR3 sequences, about 15% of which are singletons. This specimen consisted of PBMCs, mostly from graft donor cells, obtained 360 days after TCRalphabeta/CD19-depleted stem cell transplant. This TCR came from a male patient between 10 and 17 years old who had a stem cell transplant for acute lymphoblastic leukemia, so the T cells may come from the graft donor. The genes are TRBV4-1 and TRBJ2-4; D gene ambiguous. The CDR3: CASSLGKNIQYF. CDR3 sequence (DNA): TGCGCCAGCAGCCTCGGGAAAAACATTCAGTACTTC.